This T cell receptor (beta chain) was recorded in a study of siplizumab effects on memory and regulatory T cells. The study's findings and limits: Most proliferating CD4+ or CD8+ clones, roughly 75-97%, had no naive or memory assignment.

About this clone: What it binds is unknown.

Trimming removed 4 bases at V and 0 bases at J, with 18 bases between. There are 17 residues in the CDR3. Per germline, CDR1 SGHDT and CDR2 YYEEEE. This table comes from immunoSEQ multiplex PCR, and its TCRdb copy is limited to in-frame clones, with some not included. The sample records 100,000 to 110,000 clones, 75% to 95% being singletons. The chain is built from TRBV5-6 and TRBJ2-3; tentatively, D is TRBD2 (6 bases). The sample taken for sequencing was CD4+ T cells sorted from blood. The clonotype comes from a human donor in good health. CDR3 DNA sequence: TGTGCCAGCAGCCTCTTGGGGGGAGGCGCTAGCACAGATACGCAGTATTTT. Translating it yields CASSLLGGGASTDTQYF.